These T cell receptor beta chains were read from a single sample in a study of blood T cells in healthy people across ages. TCRdb redid the calling of the 5' RACE reads with MiXCR, one entry per CDR3 protein. Of more than 1,400,000 distinct CDR3 sequences in the sample, roughly 40% were seen once. The sample comprised blood. These receptors were obtained from a woman younger than 35 in good health. Both conserved end residues are part of each CDR3. A D gene is named only where the DNA matches it firmly. A clone size is listed for some rows: how often the clone was seen (once, few, many), or a class if it is expanded.

TRBV9,.,TRBD2,TRBJ2-1,TGTGCCAGCAGCGTAGTGGCTAGCGGGGGTTTACAGGGTGAGCAGTTCTTC,CASSVVASGGLQGEQFF
TRBV5-6,.,.,TRBJ2-7,TGTGCCAGCAGCCGTACCGGGACGCCTAACGAGCAGTACTTC,CASSRTGTPNEQYF
TRBV6-5,.,TRBD1,TRBJ2-1,TGTGCCACCGGTTCGACAGGGGACTACAATGAGCAGTTCTTC,CATGSTGDYNEQFF
TRBV4-1,.,.,TRBJ1-2,TGCGCCAGCAGCCGAACAGGGTCCGCCTATGGCTACACCTTC,CASSRTGSAYGYTF
TRBV29-1,.,.,TRBJ2-1,TGCAGCGTGAGACGAGAGAGCTCCTACAATGAGCAGTTCTTC,CSVRRESSYNEQFF
TRBV10-3,.,TRBD1,TRBJ1-6,TGTGCCATCAGTGAGTTGGGACAGGGGGTTTCACCCCTCCACTTT,CAISELGQGVSPLHF
TRBV10-3,few,TRBD2,TRBJ2-1,TGTGCCATCAGGACTAGCGGGGGTTATGAGCAGTTCTTC,CAIRTSGGYEQFF
TRBV10-3,.,TRBD1,TRBJ1-2,TGTGCCATCAGCCCTATAGACAGGGCGAACTATGGCTACACCTTC,CAISPIDRANYGYTF
TRBV29-1,many,.,TRBJ2-7,TGCAGCGTTGAAGGGTCGGCCGGTTACGAGCAGTACTTC,CSVEGSAGYEQYF
TRBV20-1,.,TRBD2,TRBJ2-7,TGCAGTGCTAGAGAGGTGTTGGTAGCGGGAACCTACGAGCAGTACTTC,CSAREVLVAGTYEQYF
TRBV6-5,.,.,TRBJ1-1,TGTGCCAGCAGTACGGCCCGTTGGGGGGCTTTCTTT,CASSTARWGAFF